Reported below is one T cell receptor (beta chain). The sample is drawn from a study of blood T cell repertoires in COVID-19. For the study at large: Collection of acute and convalescent COVID-19 samples took place in the United States, Italy and Spain. The analysed material was cDNA or gDNA that came from T cells, B-cell-depleted T cells, or PBMCs.

This CDR3 has 14 amino acids. The V end was cut by 0 bases, the J end by 6 bases, with 9 bases between. The germline V gene has CDR1 LNHNV and CDR2 YYDKDF (reference sequence). How the authors handled the data: Cell counts per sample came from amplifying reference gene primers. Sequenced by immunoSEQ multiplex PCR; TCRdb stores in-frame clones only, minus some. V and J calls and clone size are copied from that table; D and trimming were computed from the DNA. Seen here are roughly 260,000 clones, 87% observed once, and the top ten hold about 2.5%. The source is a woman aged 45 to 65 with acute or convalescent COVID-19. Sequencing was performed on peripheral blood. The rearrangement links TRBV15 to TRBJ2-1; D remains unclear. This CDR3 is CATSRDLSSNEQFF. In DNA, the CDR3 is TGTGCCACCAGCAGAGATTTGTCGAGCAATGAGCAGTTCTTC.